Listed here are 24 T cell receptor beta chains from one sample, sequenced in a study of T cells in Graves' hyperthyroidism and ophthalmopathy. Amplified TCR beta CDR3 regions came from RNA transcripts. When the TCR CDR3 underwent first-round RT-PCR, the HTBI primer set was used. TCRdb processed the multiplex PCR reads anew with MiXCR; each CDR3 protein has one entry. The sample lists around 600,000 distinct CDR3 sequences, about 14% occurring once. Sequencing used blood. These receptor sequences come from a woman in her forties or fifties with Graves' ophthalmopathy.

This clonotype has more than one count but fewer than ten. V is TRBV19 and J is TRBJ2-5; D remains ambiguous. This CDR3 comprises 16 residues. Germline CDR1 and CDR2: LNHDA and SQIVND (reference sequence). The V end lost 1 base, the J end lost 1 base, and 13 bases lay between the germline ends. The CDR3 DNA sequence: TGTGCCAGTAGTATAGGGACCGCAAGCTCCCAAGAGACCCAGTACTTC. Its translation: CASSIGTASSQETQYF.

The chain's CDR3 is CASSWVGELFF. The CDR3 coding sequence is TGTGCCAGTAGTTGGGTCGGGGAGCTGTTTTTT. J is TRBJ2-2 and V is TRBV19; D is unclear. CDR3 size: 11 residues. V was trimmed by 5 bases and J by 7 bases, leaving 5 bases between them. Per the germline V gene, CDR1 is LNHDA and CDR2 is SQIVND (reference sequence).

This clonotype was seen many times. The chain recombines TRBV24-1 with TRBJ2-5; D might be TRBD1 or TRBD2, each matching 5 bases. The germline CDR1 and CDR2 sequences are KGHDR and SFDVKD. Trimming stripped 3 bases from V and 1 base from J, with 11 bases between. This CDR3 has 15 amino acids. The CDR3 nucleotides read TGTGCCACCAGTGATGGGGGAGCAGTCCAAGAGACCCAGTACTTC. Residues: CATSDGGAVQETQYF.

This clonotype was observed at least ten times. An end of the junction differs from the germline gene, which may be a read error. The gene calls are TRBV2 and TRBJ1-5, with 9 bases matching TRBD1. Per the germline V gene, CDR1 is SNHLY and CDR2 is FYNNEI. This CDR3 comprises 15 residues. CDR3 in amino acids: CASRAGTGTGQLQHF. Here the CDR3 DNA reads TGTGCCAGCAGGGCCGGGACAGGGACTGGTCAGCTCCAGCATTTT.

This clonotype came up many times. The rearrangement links TRBV7-2 to TRBJ2-3; 7 bases fit TRBD2. CDR1 and CDR2 (germline): SGHTA, FQGNSA. The CDR3 spans 14 residues. With 5 bases clipped from V and 10 bases from J, the junction kept 12 bases outside the gene matches. The CDR3: CASSPGGRAQAQYF. Here the CDR3 DNA reads TGTGCCAGCAGCCCCGGAGGGAGGGCCCAGGCGCAGTATTTT.

This clonotype was observed once. The chain couples TRBV27 to TRBJ2-2; D may be TRBD1 (6 bases). V was pared by 5 bases and J by 5 bases, with 21 bases between. The germline V gene encodes CDR1 MNHEY and CDR2 SMNVEV (reference sequence). This CDR3 has 17 residues. CDR3 residues: CASSTLRGPAGTGELFF. CDR3 sequence (DNA): TGTGCCAGCAGTACGCTCAGGGGACCAGCAGGGACCGGGGAGCTGTTTTTT.

This clonotype has at least ten counts. The V gene is TRBV28, the J gene TRBJ1-6, with a weak D call TRBD1 (5 bases). This CDR3 is built from 15 residues. With 3 bases removed from V and 7 bases from J, the gap between germline ends came to 13 bases. The germline gives CDR1 MDHEN, CDR2 SYDVKM. DNA of the CDR3: TGTGCCAGCAGTTTTTCCGGGACGCAGAATTCACCCCTCCACTTT. It yields the protein CASSFSGTQNSPLHF.

The V gene is TRBV24-1, the J gene TRBJ2-2, with D perhaps matching TRBD2 (6 bases). Trimming stripped 2 bases from V and 3 bases from J, with 12 bases between. This CDR3 has 16 residues. Germline-derived CDR1 and CDR2 are KGHDR and SFDVKD. CDR3 in amino acids: CATSDSSGLYTGELFF. The CDR3 DNA reads as TGTGCCACCAGTGATTCCTCGGGACTGTACACCGGGGAGCTGTTTTTT.

In this sample, this clonotype turned up many times. The chain is built from TRBV20-1 and TRBJ1-4; D gene ambiguous. The CDR3 covers 13 residues. Looked up from germline, CDR1 is DFQATT and CDR2 is SNEGSKA (reference sequence). The V end lost 6 bases, the J end lost 7 bases, and 15 bases lay between the germline ends. The DNA for the CDR3 is TGCAGTGCCAGACGGGTCACGACTGAAAAACTGTTTTTT. Its protein is CSARRVTTEKLFF.

CDR3 residues: CASSRRVLSGNTIYF. CDR3 nucleotides: TGTGCCAGCAGCCGCAGGGTTCTCTCTGGAAACACCATATATTTT. This chain joins TRBV5-6 and TRBJ1-3, with D possibly being TRBD1 (5 bases). The ends were cut back, 4 bases at V and 0 bases at J, with 11 bases in the middle. The length of the CDR3 is 15 residues. The germline gives CDR1 SGHDT, CDR2 YYEEEE. The whole variable domain, remainder taken from reference TRBV5-6 and TRBJ1-3, is DAGVTQSPTHLIKTRGQQVTLRCSPKSGHDTVSWYQQALGQGPQFIFQYYEEEERQRGNFPDRFSGHQFPNYSSELNVNALLLGDSALYLCASSRRVLSGNTIYFGEGSWLTVV.

This clonotype was recorded many times. V gene TRBV28 combines with J gene TRBJ2-3; D is ambiguous. Trimming removed 2 bases from V and 1 base from J, with 10 bases in between. This CDR3 is built from 15 residues. Germline lookup yields CDR1 MDHEN and CDR2 SYDVKM. The CDR3 nucleotides are TGTGCCAGCAGTTTACCTGGGATAGGCACAGATACGCAGTATTTT. Its protein is CASSLPGIGTDTQYF.

This sequence joins TRBV5-1 and TRBJ2-6; no reliable D call. This CDR3 is 15 amino acids long. V was cut by 0 bases and J by 1 base, with 5 bases left in between. Germline V lookup: CDR1 SGHRS, CDR2 YFSETQ. The CDR3 DNA reads TGCGCCAGCAGCTTGGTTCGGTCTGGGGCCAACGTCCTGACTTTC. This codes for CASSLVRSGANVLTF.

At least ten counts were recorded for this clonotype. The chain joins TRBV2 to TRBJ2-7; D gene unclear. The V gene lost 5 bases and the J gene lost 3 bases, with 20 bases spanning the gap. Germline V gene sequence: CDR1 SNHLY, CDR2 FYNNEI. The CDR3 has 16 amino acids. Written as DNA, the CDR3 is TGTGCCAGCAGTCGCGACGTTAACCCGATTGACTACGAGCAGTACTTC. Residues: CASSRDVNPIDYEQYF.

This clonotype was picked up many times. V and J are TRBV18 and TRBJ1-2; unclear D gene. Trimming left V 2 bases short and J 10 bases short, with 14 bases between. This CDR3 has 13 residues. CDR1 and CDR2 (germline): KGHSH, LQKENI. The DNA for the CDR3 is TGTGCCAGCTCACCAGGGCTACGGGATGCCTACACCTTC. Amino acid sequence: CASSPGLRDAYTF.

The chain has TRBV5-4 and TRBJ2-7, with unresolved D. Germline V gene data show CDR1 as SGHNT and CDR2 as YYREEE (reference sequence). The CDR3 extends over 14 amino acids. The V end lost 2 bases, the J end lost 6 bases, and 15 bases lay between the germline ends. The CDR3 sequence: CASSFFPTRGEQYF. Here the CDR3 DNA reads TGTGCCAGCAGCTTCTTCCCCACACGCGGCGAGCAGTACTTC.

Regarding this clonotype: This may come from a read error, since a much larger clone is one base off. The chain uses TRBV12-3 or TRBV12-4 and TRBJ1-2, with TRBD1 matching over 9 bases. CDR3 length: 15 residues. V shed 2 bases and J 2 bases; nucleotides not matched to a gene: 3. CDR3 loop: CASSLRQGVNYGYTF. The CDR3 DNA reads as TGTGCCAGCAGTTTACGACAGGGGGTAAACTATGGCTACACCTTC.

This clonotype was recorded a few times. The chain employs TRBV27 and TRBJ2-2, with D possibly matching TRBD2 (5 bases). V was clipped by 8 bases and J by 3 bases, with 16 bases between them. Germline loops: CDR1 MNHEY, CDR2 SMNVEV (reference sequence). This CDR3 region has 15 residues. The CDR3 bases are TGTGCCAGCTCTGGAGGCGCTCGGGACACCGGGGAGCTGTTTTTT. It translates to CASSGGARDTGELFF.

This clonotype came up many times. The chain is built from TRBV28 and TRBJ1-5; D may be TRBD1 (6 bases). The CDR3 is 16 amino acids. Germline assignment: CDR1 MDHEN and CDR2 SYDVKM. V was pared by 2 bases and J by 3 bases, with 14 bases between. The CDR3 DNA is TGTGCCAGCAGTTTAGCTGGGGGGCCTCACAATCAGCCCCAGCATTTT. Its translation is CASSLAGGPHNQPQHF.

This sequence joins TRBV29-1 and TRBJ2-1; 8 bases line up with TRBD2. Per germline, CDR1 SQVTM and CDR2 ANQGSEA. CDR3 length equals 12 residues. The V and J ends lost 8 bases and 5 bases, in that order; junction bases with no gene match: 5. The DNA for the CDR3 is TGCAGCTTCCTGCGGGGGGACAATGAGCAGTTCTTC. Translation gives CSFLRGDNEQFF.

This clonotype was picked up many times. The chain has TRBV18 and TRBJ1-2; 7 bases align to TRBD1. The CDR3 is made up of 13 amino acids. Trimming cost V 3 bases and J 6 bases; bases outside gene matches: 4. Germline V CDR1 and CDR2: KGHSH, LQKENI. DNA for the CDR3: TGTGCCAGCTCACCGGACAGGACAAATGGCTACACCTTC. Encoded protein: CASSPDRTNGYTF. The full variable domain, rest sourced from reference TRBV18 and TRBJ1-2, is NAGVMQNPRHLVRRRGQEARLRCSPMKGHSHVYWYRQLPEEGLKFMVYLQKENIIDESGMPKERFSAEFPKEGPSILRIQQVVRGDSAAYFCASSPDRTNGYTFGSGTRLTVV.

The rearrangement joins TRBV9 to TRBJ2-3, with a possible D match to TRBD2 (5 bases). Germline V gives CDR1 SGDLS, CDR2 YYNGEE. V was trimmed by 2 bases and J by 2 bases, leaving 9 bases between them. The CDR3 runs 14 residues. The CDR3 DNA reads as TGTGCCAGCAGCGTTGGACTTCCCACAGATACGCAGTATTTT. Translating it yields CASSVGLPTDTQYF.

This clonotype showed up many times. The chain carries TRBV12-3 or TRBV12-4 and TRBJ2-1; D not resolved. The CDR3 consists of 13 residues. The V end was cut by 5 bases, the J end by 5 bases, with 10 bases between. In DNA form, the CDR3 reads TGTGCCAGCAGTCTGGATTTAAACAATGAGCAGTTCTTC. Translating gives CASSLDLNNEQFF.

The chain combines TRBV5-4 with TRBJ2-7, with D possibly TRBD2 on 6 matching bases. The CDR3 has 14 amino acids. Germline values: CDR1 SGHNT, CDR2 YYREEE (reference sequence). V lost 1 base, J lost 1 base, and 9 bases lay in between. Here the CDR3 reads CASSLFGGSYEQYF. The DNA for the CDR3 is TGTGCCAGCAGCTTGTTCGGGGGATCCTACGAGCAGTACTTC.

The table lists this clonotype with many counts. This rearrangement joins TRBV28 to TRBJ1-5, with 7 bases aligning to TRBD1. Germline lookup yields CDR1 MDHEN and CDR2 SYDVKM. V lost 4 bases and J lost 4; bases outside the gene matches: 7. This CDR3 contains 15 residues. The CDR3 region is CASSYPGGANQPQHF. For the CDR3, the DNA is TGTGCCAGCAGTTACCCAGGGGGAGCTAATCAGCCCCAGCATTTT. The full variable domain, in which reference TRBV28 and TRBJ1-5 provide the parts outside the CDR3, is DVKVTQSSRYLVKRTGEKVFLECVQDMDHENMFWYRQDPGLGLRLIYFSYDVKMKEKGDIPEGYSVSREKKERFSLILESASTNQTSMYLCASSYPGGANQPQHFGDGTRLSIL.